The entry below gives a single TCR beta chain sequence along with its context. Its antigen is undetermined. This entry comes from a study of cytomegalovirus exposure and HLA in healthy donors. About the study: The approximately 120 million unique TCR beta sequences, from roughly 170 million T cells, were found by an earlier analysis.

After removal of 4 bases from V and 2 bases from J, the junction contained 15 bases not matched to a gene. This CDR3 comprises 17 residues. CDR1 GTSNPN and CDR2 SVGIG come from the germline V gene (reference sequence). A multiplex PCR was run with 60 Vbeta primers and 13 Jbeta primers. Sequencing was performed with immunoSEQ multiplex PCR; in TCRdb, only in-frame clones are kept and a portion is missing. The repertoire includes around 150,000 clones, approximately 79% of them detected once, and 5% to 8.5% sits in the top ten. Overall study findings and caveats: In a later analysis, HLA-C alleles had the fewest associated TCRs, DRB1 alleles the most. The authors excluded some V segments, including TRBV6-2 and TRBV6-3, as indistinguishable. Many donors carried some public TCRs, although rarity characterized most TCR sequences.

The chain combines TRBV30 with TRBJ1-1; 8 positions match TRBD1. Sequencing used PBMCs. This TCR was sampled from a man aged 35 to 55 in good health and CMV-seropositive. For the CDR3, the DNA is TGTGCCTGGACCTTAACCTACCGGGACAGGCACAACACTGAAGCTTTCTTT. This gives the protein CAWTLTYRDRHNTEAFF. The entire variable domain, with the rest obtained from reference TRBV30 and TRBJ1-1, is as follows: SQTIHQWPATLVQPVGSPLSLECTVEGTSNPNLYWYRQAAGRGLQLLFYSVGIGQISSEVPQNLSASRPQDRQFILSSKKLLLSDSGFYLCAWTLTYRDRHNTEAFFGQGTRLTVV.